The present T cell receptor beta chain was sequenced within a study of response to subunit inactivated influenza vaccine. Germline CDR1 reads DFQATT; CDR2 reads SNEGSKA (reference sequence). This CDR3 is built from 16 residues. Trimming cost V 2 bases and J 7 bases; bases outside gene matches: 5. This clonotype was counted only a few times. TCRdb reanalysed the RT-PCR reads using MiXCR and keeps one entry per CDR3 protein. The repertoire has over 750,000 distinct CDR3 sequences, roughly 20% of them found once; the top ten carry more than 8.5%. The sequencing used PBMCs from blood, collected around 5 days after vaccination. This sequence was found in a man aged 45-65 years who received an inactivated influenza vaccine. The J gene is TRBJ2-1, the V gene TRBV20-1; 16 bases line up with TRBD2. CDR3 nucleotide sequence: TGCAGTGCTAGATTTCCGGGACTAGCGGGAGGGAATGAGCAGTTCTTC. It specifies CSARFPGLAGGNEQFF.